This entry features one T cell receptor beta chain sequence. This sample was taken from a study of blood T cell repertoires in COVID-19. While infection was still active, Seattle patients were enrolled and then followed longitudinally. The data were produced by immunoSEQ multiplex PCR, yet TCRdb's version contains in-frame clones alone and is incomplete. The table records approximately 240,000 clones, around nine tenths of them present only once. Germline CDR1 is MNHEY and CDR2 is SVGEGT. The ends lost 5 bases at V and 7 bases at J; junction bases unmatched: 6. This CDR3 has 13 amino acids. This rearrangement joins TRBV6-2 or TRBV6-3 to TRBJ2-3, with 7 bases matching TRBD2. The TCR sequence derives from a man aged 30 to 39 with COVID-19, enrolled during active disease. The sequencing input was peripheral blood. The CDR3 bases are TGTGCCAGCAGTCCCGCGGGGGTATATACGCAGTATTTT. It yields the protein CASSPAGVYTQYF.